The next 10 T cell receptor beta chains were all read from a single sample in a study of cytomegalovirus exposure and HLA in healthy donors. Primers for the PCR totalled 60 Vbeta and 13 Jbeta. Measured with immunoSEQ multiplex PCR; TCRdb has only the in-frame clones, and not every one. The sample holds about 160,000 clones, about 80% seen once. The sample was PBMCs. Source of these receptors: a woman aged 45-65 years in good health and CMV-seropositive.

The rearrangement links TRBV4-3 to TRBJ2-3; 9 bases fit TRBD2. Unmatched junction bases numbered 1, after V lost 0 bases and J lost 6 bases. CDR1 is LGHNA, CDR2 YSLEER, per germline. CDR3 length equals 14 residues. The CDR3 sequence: CASSQDLAGDTQYF. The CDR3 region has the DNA TGCGCCAGCAGCCAAGATCTAGCGGGGGATACGCAGTATTTT.

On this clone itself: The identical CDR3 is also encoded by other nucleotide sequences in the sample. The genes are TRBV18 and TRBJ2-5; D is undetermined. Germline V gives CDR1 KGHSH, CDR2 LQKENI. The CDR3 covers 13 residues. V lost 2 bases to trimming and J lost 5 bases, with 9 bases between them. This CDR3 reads CASSPGLLETQYF. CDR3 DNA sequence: TGTGCCAGCTCACCAGGGCTCCTCGAGACCCAGTACTTC.

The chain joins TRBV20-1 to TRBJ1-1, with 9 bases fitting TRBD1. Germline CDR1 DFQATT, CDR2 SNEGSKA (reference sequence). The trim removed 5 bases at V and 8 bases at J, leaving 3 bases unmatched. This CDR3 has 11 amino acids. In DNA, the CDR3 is TGCAGTGCTGACGGGACAGGGGAAGCTTTCTTT. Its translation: CSADGTGEAFF.

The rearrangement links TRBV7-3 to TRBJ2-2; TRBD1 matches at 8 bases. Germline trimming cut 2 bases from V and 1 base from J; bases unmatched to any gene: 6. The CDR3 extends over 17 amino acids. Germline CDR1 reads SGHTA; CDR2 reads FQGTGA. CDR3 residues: CASSLPQTGVNTGELFF. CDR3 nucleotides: TGTGCCAGCAGCTTACCCCAGACAGGGGTGAACACCGGGGAGCTGTTTTTT.

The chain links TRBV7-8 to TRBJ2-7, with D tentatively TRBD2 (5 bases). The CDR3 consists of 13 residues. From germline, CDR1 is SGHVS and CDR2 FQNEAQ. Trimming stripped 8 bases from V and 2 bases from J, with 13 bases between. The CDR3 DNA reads TGTGCCAGCGGACTTGGGGTGACCTACGAGCAGTACTTC. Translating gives CASGLGVTYEQYF.

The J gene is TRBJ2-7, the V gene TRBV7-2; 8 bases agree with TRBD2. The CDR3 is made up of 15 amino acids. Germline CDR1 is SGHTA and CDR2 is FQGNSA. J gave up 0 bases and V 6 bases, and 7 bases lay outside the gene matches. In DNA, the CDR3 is TGTGCCAGCAGGAAGGGACTAGTCGGCTCCTACGAGCAGTACTTC. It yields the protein CASRKGLVGSYEQYF.

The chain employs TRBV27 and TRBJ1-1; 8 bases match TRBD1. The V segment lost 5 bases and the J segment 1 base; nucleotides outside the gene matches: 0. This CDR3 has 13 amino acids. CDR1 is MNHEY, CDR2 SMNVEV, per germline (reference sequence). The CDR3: CASSDRGNTEAFF. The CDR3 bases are TGTGCCAGCAGTGACAGGGGGAACACTGAAGCTTTCTTT.

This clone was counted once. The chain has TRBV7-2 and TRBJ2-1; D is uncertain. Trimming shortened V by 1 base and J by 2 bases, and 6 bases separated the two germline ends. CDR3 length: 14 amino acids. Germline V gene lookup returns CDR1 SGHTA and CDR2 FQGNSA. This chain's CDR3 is CASSLGAAYNEQFF. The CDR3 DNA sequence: TGTGCCAGCAGCTTAGGGGCAGCCTACAATGAGCAGTTCTTC. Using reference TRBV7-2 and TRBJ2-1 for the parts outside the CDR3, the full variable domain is GAGVSQSPSNKVTEKGKDVELRCDPISGHTALYWYRQSLGQGLEFLIYFQGNSAPDKSGLPSDRFSAERTGGSVSTLTIQRTQQEDSAVYLCASSLGAAYNEQFFGPGTRLTVL.

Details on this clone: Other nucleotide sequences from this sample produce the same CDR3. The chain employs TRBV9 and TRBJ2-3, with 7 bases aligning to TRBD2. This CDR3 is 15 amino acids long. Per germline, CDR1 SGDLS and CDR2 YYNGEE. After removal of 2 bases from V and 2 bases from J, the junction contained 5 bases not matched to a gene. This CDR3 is CASSVERGPTDTQYF. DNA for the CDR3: TGTGCCAGCAGCGTCGAGCGGGGCCCCACAGATACGCAGTATTTT.

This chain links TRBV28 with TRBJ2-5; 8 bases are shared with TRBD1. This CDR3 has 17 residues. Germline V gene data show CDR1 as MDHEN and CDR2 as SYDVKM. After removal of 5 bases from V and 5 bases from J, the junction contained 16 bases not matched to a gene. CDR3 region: CASSPPGGQGALETQYF. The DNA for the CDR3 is TGTGCCAGCAGTCCCCCCGGAGGGCAGGGGGCGTTGGAGACCCAGTACTTC. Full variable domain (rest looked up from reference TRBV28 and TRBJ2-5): DVKVTQSSRYLVKRTGEKVFLECVQDMDHENMFWYRQDPGLGLRLIYFSYDVKMKEKGDIPEGYSVSREKKERFSLILESASTNQTSMYLCASSPPGGQGALETQYFGPGTRLLVL.